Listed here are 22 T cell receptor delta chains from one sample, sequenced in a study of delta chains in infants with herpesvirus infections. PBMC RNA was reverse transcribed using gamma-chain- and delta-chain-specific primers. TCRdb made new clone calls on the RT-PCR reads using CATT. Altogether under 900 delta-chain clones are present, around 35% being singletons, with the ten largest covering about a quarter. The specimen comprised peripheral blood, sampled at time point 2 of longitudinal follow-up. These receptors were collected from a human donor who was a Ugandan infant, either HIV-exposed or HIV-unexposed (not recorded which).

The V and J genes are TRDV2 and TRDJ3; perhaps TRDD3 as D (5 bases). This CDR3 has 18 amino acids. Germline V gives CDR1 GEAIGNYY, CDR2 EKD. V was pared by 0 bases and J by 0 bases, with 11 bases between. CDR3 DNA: TGTGCCTGTGACACCGTAGGGGAAAGCTCCTGGGACACCCGACAGATGTTTTTC. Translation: CACDTVGESSWDTRQMFF.

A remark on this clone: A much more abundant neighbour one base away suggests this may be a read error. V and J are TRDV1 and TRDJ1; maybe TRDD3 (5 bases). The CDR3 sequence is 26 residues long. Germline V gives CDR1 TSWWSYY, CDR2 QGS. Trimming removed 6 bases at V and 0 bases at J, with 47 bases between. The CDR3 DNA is TGTGCTCTTGGTCCCCAATCACTACCGGGATTTAAAGCTTACTTGGGGACCTCGTCGTACACCGATAAACTCATCTTT. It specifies CALGPQSLPGFKAYLGTSSYTDKLIF.

The CDR3: CACDTVGSTGGTDKLIF. The CDR3 bases are TGTGCCTGTGACACCGTCGGTTCCACTGGGGGCACCGATAAACTCATCTTT. The chain joins TRDV2 to TRDJ1; 8 nucleotides align to TRDD3. V lost 0 bases to trimming and J lost 1 base; unmatched junction nucleotides: 9. The CDR3 extends over 17 amino acids. Germline CDR1 reads GEAIGNYY; CDR2 reads EKD.

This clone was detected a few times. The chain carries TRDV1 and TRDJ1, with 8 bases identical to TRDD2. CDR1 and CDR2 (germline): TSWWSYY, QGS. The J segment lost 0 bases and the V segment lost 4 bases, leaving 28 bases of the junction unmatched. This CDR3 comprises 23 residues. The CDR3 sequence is CALGGLEPSYRPGVPSYTDKLIF. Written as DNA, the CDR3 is TGTGCTCTTGGGGGACTTGAGCCTTCCTATCGCCCTGGGGTCCCCTCCTACACCGATAAACTCATCTTT.

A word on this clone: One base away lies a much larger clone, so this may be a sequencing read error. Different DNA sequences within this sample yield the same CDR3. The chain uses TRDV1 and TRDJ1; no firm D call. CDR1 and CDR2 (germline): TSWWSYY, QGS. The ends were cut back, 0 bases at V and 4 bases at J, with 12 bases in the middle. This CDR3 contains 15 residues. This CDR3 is CALGELRGYFDKLIF. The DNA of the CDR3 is TGTGCTCTTGGGGAACTCCGAGGGTATTTCGATAAACTCATCTTT.

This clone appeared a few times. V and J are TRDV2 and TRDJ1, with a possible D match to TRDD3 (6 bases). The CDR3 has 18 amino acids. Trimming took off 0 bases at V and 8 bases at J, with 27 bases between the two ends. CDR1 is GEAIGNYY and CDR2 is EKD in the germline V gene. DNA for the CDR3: TGTGCCTGTGACACCGTGGTAAGCTGGGGACGAATACCAGCCAAACTCATCTTT. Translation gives CACDTVVSWGRIPAKLIF.

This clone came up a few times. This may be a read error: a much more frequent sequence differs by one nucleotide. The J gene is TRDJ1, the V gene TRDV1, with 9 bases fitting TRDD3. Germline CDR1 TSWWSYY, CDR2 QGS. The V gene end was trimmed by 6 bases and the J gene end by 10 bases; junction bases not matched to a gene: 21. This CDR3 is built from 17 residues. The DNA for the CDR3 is TGTGCTCTTGGAACTTCCTCCTCGTACTGGGGGAGCGAGGTACTCATCTTT. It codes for CALGTSSSYWGSEVLIF.

In DNA, the CDR3 is TGTGCCTGTGACACTGGGGGATACGCTTTCACCTGGGACACCCGACAGATGTTTTTC. This codes for CACDTGGYAFTWDTRQMFF. The chain carries TRDV2 and TRDJ3; 11 bases are a match to TRDD3. Germline V gene data show CDR1 as GEAIGNYY and CDR2 as EKD. V shed 1 base and J 2 bases; nucleotides not matched to a gene: 6. This CDR3 has 19 residues.

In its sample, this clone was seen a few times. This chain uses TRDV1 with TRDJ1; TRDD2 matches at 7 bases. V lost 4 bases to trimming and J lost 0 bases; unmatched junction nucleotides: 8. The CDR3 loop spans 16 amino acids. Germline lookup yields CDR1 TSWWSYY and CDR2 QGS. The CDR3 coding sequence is TGTGCTCTTGGGGTTCCCTTCCTCCTACACACCGATAAACTCATCTTT. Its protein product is CALGVPFLLHTDKLIF.

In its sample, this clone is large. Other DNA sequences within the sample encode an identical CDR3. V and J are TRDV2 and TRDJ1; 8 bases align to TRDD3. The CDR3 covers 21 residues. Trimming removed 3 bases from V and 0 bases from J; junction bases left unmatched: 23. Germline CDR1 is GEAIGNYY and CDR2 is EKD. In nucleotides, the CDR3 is TGTGCCTGTGACGCGTTCGCTGGGGGAAAAACTAGACCCCTAAACACCGATAAACTCATCTTT. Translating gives CACDAFAGGKTRPLNTDKLIF.

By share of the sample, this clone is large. In DNA form, the CDR3 reads TGTGCCTTCACCCCCAGATCCCACCCGTACTGGGGGATACCGAGGGCCGGAAAACTCATCTTT. It codes for CAFTPRSHPYWGIPRAGKLIF. The rearrangement uses TRDV3 and TRDJ1; TRDD3 matches 12 bases. This CDR3 spans 21 amino acids. J lost 8 bases, V lost 3 bases, and 31 bases had no gene match. Germline CDR1 reads TVYSNPD; CDR2 reads GDNSRS (reference sequence). Combining the CDR3 with reference TRDV3 and TRDJ1 gives the whole variable domain CDKVTQSSPDQTVASGSEVVLLCTYDTVYSNPDLFWYRIRPDYSFQFVFYGDNSRSEGADFTQGRFSVKHILTQKAFHLVISPVRTEDSATYYCAFTPRSHPYWGIPRAGKLIFGKGTRVTVEP.

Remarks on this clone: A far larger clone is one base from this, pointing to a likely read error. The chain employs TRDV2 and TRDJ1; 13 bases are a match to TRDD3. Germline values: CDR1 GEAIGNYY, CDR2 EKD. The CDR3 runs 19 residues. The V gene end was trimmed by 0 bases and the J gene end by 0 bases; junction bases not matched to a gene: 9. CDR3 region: CACDTLRTGGYGYTDKLIF. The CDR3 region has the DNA TGTGCCTGTGACACCCTACGTACTGGGGGATACGGTTACACCGATAAACTCATCTTT.

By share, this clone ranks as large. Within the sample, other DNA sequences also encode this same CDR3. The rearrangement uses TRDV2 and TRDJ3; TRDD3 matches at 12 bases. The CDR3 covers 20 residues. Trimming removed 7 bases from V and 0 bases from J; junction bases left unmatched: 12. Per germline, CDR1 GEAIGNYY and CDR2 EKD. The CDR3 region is CAWQTLGDTPSSWDTRQMFF. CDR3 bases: TGTGCCTGGCAGACTCTGGGGGATACGCCCAGCTCCTGGGACACCCGACAGATGTTTTTC.

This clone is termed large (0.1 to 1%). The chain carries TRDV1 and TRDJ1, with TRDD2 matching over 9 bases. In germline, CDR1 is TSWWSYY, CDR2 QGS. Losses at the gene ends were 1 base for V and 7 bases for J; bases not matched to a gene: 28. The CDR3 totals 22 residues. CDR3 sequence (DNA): TGTGCTCTTGGGGAACCCCGCCTTCCTACATTTAGATGGGTAGGTGATACGAGTAAACTCATCTTT. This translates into CALGEPRLPTFRWVGDTSKLIF.

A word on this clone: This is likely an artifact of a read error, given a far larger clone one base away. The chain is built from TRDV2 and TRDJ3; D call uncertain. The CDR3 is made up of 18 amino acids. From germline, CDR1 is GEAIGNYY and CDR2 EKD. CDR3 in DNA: TGTGCCTGTGACACCATATACCGAAGCTCCCGGGACACCCGACAGATGTTTTTC. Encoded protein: CACDTIYRSSRDTRQMFF.

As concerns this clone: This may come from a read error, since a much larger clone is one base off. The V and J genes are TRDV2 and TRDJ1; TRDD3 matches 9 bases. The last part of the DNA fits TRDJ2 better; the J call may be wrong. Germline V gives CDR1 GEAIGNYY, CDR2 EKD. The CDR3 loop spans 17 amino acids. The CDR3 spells CACDHVLGESNTDKLFF. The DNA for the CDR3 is TGTGCCTGTGACCATGTACTGGGGGAGTCGAACACCGATAAACTCTTCTTT.

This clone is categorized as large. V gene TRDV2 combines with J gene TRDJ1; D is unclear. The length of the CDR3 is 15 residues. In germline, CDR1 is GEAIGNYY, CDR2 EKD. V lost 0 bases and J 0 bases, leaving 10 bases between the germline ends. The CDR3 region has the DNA TGTGCCTGTGACACCGTCGGGAGCCACACCGATAAACTCATCTTT. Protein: CACDTVGSHTDKLIF.

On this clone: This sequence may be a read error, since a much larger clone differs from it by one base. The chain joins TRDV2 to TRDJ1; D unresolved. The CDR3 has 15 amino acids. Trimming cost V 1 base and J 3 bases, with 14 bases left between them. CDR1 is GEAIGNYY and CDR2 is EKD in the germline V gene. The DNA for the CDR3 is TGTGCCTGTGACACTTTGTGGGAAAAGGCCGATAAACTCATCTTT. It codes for CACDTLWEKADKLIF.

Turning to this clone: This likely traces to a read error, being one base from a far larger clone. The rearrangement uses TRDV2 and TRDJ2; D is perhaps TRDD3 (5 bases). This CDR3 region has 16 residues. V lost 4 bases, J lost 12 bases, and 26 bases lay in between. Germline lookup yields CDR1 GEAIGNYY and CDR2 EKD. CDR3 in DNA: TGTGCCTGTGATCCAATACGCACCCGTCGGACCGATAAACTCTTCTTT. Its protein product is CACDPIRTRRTDKLFF.

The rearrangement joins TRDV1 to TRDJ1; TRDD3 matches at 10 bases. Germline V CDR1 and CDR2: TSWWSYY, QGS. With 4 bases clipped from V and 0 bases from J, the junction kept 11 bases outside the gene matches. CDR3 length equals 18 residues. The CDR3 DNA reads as TGTGCTCTTGGGGCGATTCGGGGGATACGCCCATACACCGATAAACTCATCTTT. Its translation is CALGAIRGIRPYTDKLIF.

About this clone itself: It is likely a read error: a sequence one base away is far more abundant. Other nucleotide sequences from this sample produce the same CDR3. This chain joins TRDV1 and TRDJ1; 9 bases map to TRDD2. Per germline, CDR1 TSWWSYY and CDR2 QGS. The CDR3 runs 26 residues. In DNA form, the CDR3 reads TGTGCGCTTGGGGAACTATGGCCTTCCTACGGTGGTGGGGTGGGGCAGGAGCTTCAGTACACCGATAAACTCATCTTT. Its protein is CALGELWPSYGGGVGQELQYTDKLIF.

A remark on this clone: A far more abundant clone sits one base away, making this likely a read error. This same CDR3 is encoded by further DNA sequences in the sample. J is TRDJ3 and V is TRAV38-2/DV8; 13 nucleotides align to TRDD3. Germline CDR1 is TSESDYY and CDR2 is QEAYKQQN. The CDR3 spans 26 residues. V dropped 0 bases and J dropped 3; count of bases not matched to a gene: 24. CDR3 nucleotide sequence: TGTGCTTATAGGAGCGCGCCCTATCGTACTGGGGGATACGCGTATAGAAGGTTCTGGGACACCCGACAGATGTTTTTC. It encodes CAYRSAPYRTGGYAYRRFWDTRQMFF.